The present T cell receptor (beta chain) was sequenced within a study of cytomegalovirus exposure and HLA in healthy donors. Overall study findings and caveats: Around 18,000 TCR beta sequences were associated with HLA alleles at 0.05 false discovery rate in a later analysis.

Germline values: CDR1 ENHRY, CDR2 SYGVKD. The CDR3 runs to 16 residues. Trimming pared 0 bases from V and 4 bases from J, leaving 12 bases between. Of note for this clone: Its antigen remains unidentified.

PCR employed 60 Vbeta and 13 Jbeta primers. The table came from immunoSEQ multiplex PCR; TCRdb's copy has only in-frame clones and leaves some out. The sample lists fewer than 250,000 clones, around 79% occurring once. The sequencing sample was made of PBMCs. This receptor was taken from a male donor in good health and CMV-seropositive. V usage is TRBV10-3 and J usage is TRBJ1-4; a weak D match, TRBD1 (5 bases). CDR3 DNA: TGTGCCATCAGTGAGTCGACAGAAACAGATAATGAAAAACTGTTTTTT. This sequence encodes CAISESTETDNEKLFF.